This TCR beta chain stems from a study of human T cells and chemical hapten exposure. V shed 6 bases and J shed 0 bases, with 6 bases lying between them. The CDR3 runs to 12 residues. Time point denoted: patch test 3, about 24 weeks after DPC sensitization. Treatment specified: therapeutic diphenylcyclopropenone sensitization with weekly scalp DPC. Blood was drawn before each patch test was applied. Whole-study findings and limits: The immune response of these alopecia patients might not match healthy individuals'. With regard to DPC sensitization, TCRs above 1 in 1000 frequency did not change. Patch test score showed a positive correlation with PT1 expanded TCR counts.

This clonotype was counted between two and nine times. Its cognate antigen is unknown. TCRdb redid the calling of the RACE reads with MiXCR, one entry per CDR3 protein. The top ten hold around 10% of the sample, which has 97,000 or so distinct CDR3 sequences, 25% to 35% seen once. The chain is built from TRBV12-3 or TRBV12-4 and TRBJ2-7; D is undetermined. The sample consisted of whole blood, taken in connection with sensitization to the hapten diphenylcyclopropenone (DPC). The receptor's source is a man aged 35-49 years with alopecia areata. Some clones in this sample may be carry-over from other donors' samples. CDR3 bases: TGTGCCAGCAGCTACCACTCCTACGAGCAGTACTTC. Translated, it gives CASSYHSYEQYF.